This T cell receptor beta chain emerged from a study of beta chain features in type 1 diabetes. About this clone: What it recognizes is unknown.

The CDR3 is 15 amino acids. The germline gives CDR1 MDHEN, CDR2 SYDVKM. Trimming stripped 7 bases from V and 0 bases from J, with 15 bases between. Since all of the isolated RNA was reverse transcribed, expressed TCRB transcripts were what got sequenced. Profiled with immunoSEQ multiplex PCR; TCRdb holds only in-frame clones, not every one. This sample carries under 300,000 clones, 20% to 25% of them seen once, and the ten largest clones take 0.012%. Populations isolated by sorting all had purity greater than 95%. Study findings and constraints: Among all four CD4+ subsets, Type 1 diabetes patients had TCRB CDR3s that were moderately but significantly shorter.

This receptor was taken from a woman aged 25 to 39 with type 1 diabetes. The rearrangement links TRBV28 to TRBJ1-1, with no clear D. What was sequenced was naive CD4+ T cells from blood. The CDR3: CASTPGPGMNTEAFF. As DNA, the CDR3 is TGTGCCAGCACTCCCGGACCGGGGATGAACACTGAAGCTTTCTTT.